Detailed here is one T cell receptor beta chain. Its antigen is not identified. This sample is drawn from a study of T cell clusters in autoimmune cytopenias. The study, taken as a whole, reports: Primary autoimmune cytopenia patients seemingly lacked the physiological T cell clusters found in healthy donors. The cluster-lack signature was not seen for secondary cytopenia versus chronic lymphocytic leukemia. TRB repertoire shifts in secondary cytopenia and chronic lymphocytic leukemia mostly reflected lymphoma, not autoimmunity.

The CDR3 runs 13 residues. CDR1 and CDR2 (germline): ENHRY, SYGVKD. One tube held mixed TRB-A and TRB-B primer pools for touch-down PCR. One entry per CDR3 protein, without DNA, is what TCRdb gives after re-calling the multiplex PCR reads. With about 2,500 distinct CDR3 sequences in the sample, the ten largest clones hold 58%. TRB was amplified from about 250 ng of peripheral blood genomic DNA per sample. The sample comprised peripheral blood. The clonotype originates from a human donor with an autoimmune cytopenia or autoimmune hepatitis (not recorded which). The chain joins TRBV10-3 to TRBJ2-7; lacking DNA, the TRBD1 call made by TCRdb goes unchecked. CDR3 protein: CAISTGSIYEQYF.